These 10 T cell receptor beta chains came from one sample sequenced in a study of OX40 agonist ivuxolimab in advanced cancers. The method was immunoSEQ multiplex PCR; TCRdb's version includes in-frame clones alone and lacks a portion of them. Among roughly 20,000 clones listed, more than 65% were seen once. Source: CD4+ or CD8+ T cells sorted from blood, taken in a trial of the OX40 agonist ivuxolimab. The receptors were sampled from an adult with an advanced solid tumor such as melanoma, head and neck, liver or kidney cancer.

The chain employs TRBV5-1 and TRBJ2-3; 7 bases align to TRBD2. Germline trimming cut 0 bases from V and 2 bases from J; bases unmatched to any gene: 6. Per germline, CDR1 SGHRS and CDR2 YFSETQ. The CDR3 runs to 16 residues. For the CDR3, the DNA is TGCGCCAGCAGCTTGGGCCTAGCGGCCCCCACAGATACGCAGTATTTT. As protein: CASSLGLAAPTDTQYF.

This chain links TRBV27 with TRBJ2-1; 10 bases match TRBD2. The CDR3 loop spans 16 amino acids. Losses at the gene ends were 5 bases for V and 5 bases for J; bases not matched to a gene: 9. From germline, CDR1 is MNHEY and CDR2 SMNVEV (reference sequence). The CDR3 DNA reads TGTGCCAGCAGTGGGCCGGGACTAGCGATCGACAATGAGCAGTTCTTC. It encodes CASSGPGLAIDNEQFF.

In this sample, this clone turned up a few times. The rearrangement uses TRBV29-1 and TRBJ1-5; the D is unclear. Germline V lookup: CDR1 SQVTM, CDR2 ANQGSEA. The CDR3 has 12 amino acids. Trimming removed 4 bases at V and 1 base at J, with 5 bases between. The CDR3 coding sequence is TGCAGCGTTGGAGGGAGCAATCAGCCCCAGCATTTT. Its protein product is CSVGGSNQPQHF.

The genes are TRBV7-3 and TRBJ2-7, with D possibly being TRBD1 (6 bases). The CDR3 covers 14 residues. The germline gives CDR1 SGHTA, CDR2 FQGTGA. V shed 5 bases and J shed 5 bases, with 16 bases lying between them. The CDR3 coding sequence is TGTGCCAGCAGCCACGGGACAAGCCTGAACGAGCAGTACTTC. Its protein product is CASSHGTSLNEQYF.

The chain uses TRBV11-2 and TRBJ2-7; D possibly corresponds to TRBD1 (6 bases). Trimming cost V 5 bases and J 5 bases, with 19 bases left between them. The CDR3 sequence is 15 residues long. Germline CDR1 SGHAT, CDR2 FQNNGV. The CDR3 region has the DNA TGTGCCAGCAGCGCCGTTACAGGGATTCGTAACGAGCAGTACTTC. Protein sequence: CASSAVTGIRNEQYF.

The chain combines TRBV25-1 with TRBJ2-5; 8 nucleotides align to TRBD1. CDR1 and CDR2 (germline): MGHDK, SYGVNS. This CDR3 has 13 residues. With V trimmed by 5 bases and J by 5 bases, 4 bases remained unmatched. Here the CDR3 reads CASSRRTGETQYF. The CDR3 region has the DNA TGTGCCAGCAGTCGCCGGACAGGGGAGACCCAGTACTTC.

The chain recombines TRBV27 with TRBJ1-5, with D possibly being TRBD1 (5 bases). This CDR3 contains 13 residues. Per germline, CDR1 MNHEY and CDR2 SMNVEV (reference sequence). Trimming left V 3 bases short and J 7 bases short, with 10 bases between. CDR3 protein: CASSLRGVQPQHF. CDR3 DNA: TGTGCCAGCAGTTTGCGGGGGGTCCAGCCCCAGCATTTT.

The chain recombines TRBV5-1 with TRBJ2-2, with D maybe TRBD2 (5 bases). Germline V gene lookup returns CDR1 SGHRS and CDR2 YFSETQ. The CDR3 loop spans 14 amino acids. V dropped 3 bases and J dropped 2 bases, with 8 bases sitting between them. CDR3 in amino acids: CASSSLGNTGELFF. CDR3 in DNA: TGCGCCAGCAGCTCACTAGGTAACACCGGGGAGCTGTTTTTT.

This clone has only a few counts. The CDR3 loop is CASSSGGSGGRNEQYF. CDR3 sequence (DNA): TGTGCCAGTAGTTCTGGTGGGAGCGGGGGTAGGAACGAGCAGTACTTC. The chain recombines TRBV19 with TRBJ2-7, with TRBD2 matching over 8 bases. V trimming: 5 bases; J trimming: 5 bases; junction bases outside the gene matches: 14. The V gene's germline CDR1 is LNHDA and CDR2 SQIVND (reference sequence). This CDR3 comprises 16 residues. The complete variable domain, with remaining parts taken from reference TRBV19 and TRBJ2-7, reads DGGITQSPKYLFRKEGQNVTLSCEQNLNHDAMYWYRQDPGQGLRLIYYSQIVNDFQKGDIAEGYSVSREKKESFPLTVTSAQKNPTAFYLCASSSGGSGGRNEQYFGPGTRLTVT.

The rearrangement links TRBV7-2 to TRBJ2-1; 11 bases match TRBD2. The V gene's germline CDR1 is SGHTA and CDR2 FQGNSA. Germline trimming cut 4 bases from V and 3 bases from J; bases unmatched to any gene: 8. CDR3 length: 17 amino acids. The CDR3, as DNA: TGTGCCAGCAGCTACACCGGGACTAGCGGAGGCTACAATGAGCAGTTCTTC. Its translation is CASSYTGTSGGYNEQFF.